The clone carrying this TCR beta chain came up many times. In the original processing: Nucleated cell counts were estimated from reference gene primer amplification. Assay used: immunoSEQ multiplex PCR; TCRdb lists only in-frame clones, some missing. The V and J calls and the clone size are those of that table, but D and trimming were determined from the DNA. Of 130,000 to 150,000 clones in the sample, approximately 79% were seen once. These data belong to a study of blood T cell repertoires in COVID-19. On the study more broadly: The origin of the acute and convalescent COVID-19 samples was the United States, Italy and Spain. Sources were T cells, B-cell-depleted T cells, or PBMCs; the material itself was cDNA or gDNA.

Source material: peripheral blood. The TCR sequence derives from a man aged 50-60 years with active or convalescent COVID-19.

The CDR3 coding sequence is TGTGCCAGCAGCGTAGCGGCAGGGGCATCCTATAATTCACCCCTCCACTTT. As protein: CASSVAAGASYNSPLHF. The rearrangement uses TRBV9 and TRBJ1-6, with a tentative D call TRBD1 (6 bases). The CDR3 contains 17 residues. CDR1 SGDLS and CDR2 YYNGEE come from the germline V gene. The V and J ends lost 0 bases and 1 base respectively, with 11 bases between them.